A selection of T cell receptor beta chains follows, all from one sample in a study of blood T cell repertoires in COVID-19. Using immunoSEQ multiplex PCR, the repertoire was profiled, and TCRdb retains in-frame clones only, with some absent. The table lists under 200,000 clones, about nine tenths of them singletons, with 0.6% to 0.9% in the top ten. Sequencing was performed on peripheral blood. The receptors were gathered from a woman aged 70-85 years with acute or convalescent COVID-19. Both conserved end residues are part of each CDR3. A D gene is named only where the DNA matches it firmly. Only some rows state a clone size, as once, few, many or a class for expanded clones.

d_call	j_call	clone_size	v_call	cdr3_nt	cdr3_aa
TRBD1	TRBJ1-1	.	TRBV7-2	TGTGCCAGCAGCCTCACAGGGGTGGGATCGAACACTGAAGCTTTCTTT	CASSLTGVGSNTEAFF
.	TRBJ1-1	few	TRBV18	TGTGCCAGCTCTTTTCAGGGGATAAACACTGAAGCTTTCTTT	CASSFQGINTEAFF
TRBD1	TRBJ1-5	.	TRBV5-6	TGTGCCAGCAGCTGGACAGGGGGATTCAATCAGCCCCAGCATTTT	CASSWTGGFNQPQHF
TRBD1	TRBJ2-7	.	TRBV28	TGTGCCAGCAGTTTGACAGGGGTCCAGGAGCAGTACTTC	CASSLTGVQEQYF
.	TRBJ1-6	.	TRBV19	TGTGCCACCCAGGGGAGGGCCGATTCACCCCTCCACTTT	CATQGRADSPLHF
TRBD1	TRBJ2-7	.	TRBV28	TGTGCCAGCAGCTCCGGACAGGGGGCGAAGCAGTACTTC	CASSSGQGAKQYF
.	TRBJ2-7	few	TRBV11-3	TGTGCCAGCACCCGCAGGGCTCAAAACGAGCAGTACTTC	CASTRRAQNEQYF
.	TRBJ1-1	.	TRBV6-1	TGTGCCAGCAGTGAACAGGGCAGGCGGACTTTCTTT	CASSEQGRRTFF
TRBD1	TRBJ2-7	.	TRBV6-5	TGTGCCAGCAGTTACGGGACAGGTTACTACGAGCAGTACTTC	CASSYGTGYYEQYF
TRBD1	TRBJ1-2	.	TRBV5-4	TGTGCCAGCAGCGATACCGGGACAGGGGTTTCTGGCTACACCTTC	CASSDTGTGVSGYTF
.	TRBJ2-2	few	TRBV15	TGTGCCACCAGAAGTTGGAGCACCGGGGAGCTGTTTTTT	CATRSWSTGELFF
.	TRBJ2-3	.	TRBV5-6	TGTGCCAGCAGCTTGGTCGGTCAATTGAGCACAGATACGCAGTATTTT	CASSLVGQLSTDTQYF
.	TRBJ1-6	.	TRBV28	TGTGCCAGCGCTAAGGCAGGTTCACCCCTCCACTTT	CASAKAGSPLHF
TRBD1	TRBJ2-6	.	TRBV28	TGTGCCAGCAGTCCGCGGCAGGGGGTGAGCTCTGGGGCCAACGTCCTGACTTTC	CASSPRQGVSSGANVLTF
TRBD1	TRBJ2-7	.	TRBV10-1	TGCGCCAGCAGTGCCCCGGGACAGGGCTCCTACGAGCAGTACTTC	CASSAPGQGSYEQYF
.	TRBJ1-1	.	TRBV10-2	TGCGCCAGCAGCACTCGGGGCACTGAAGCTTTCTTT	CASSTRGTEAFF
TRBD2	TRBJ2-3	.	TRBV5-4	TGTGCCAGCAGCAGGGACTACCCTAGCACAGATACGCAGTATTTT	CASSRDYPSTDTQYF
TRBD2	TRBJ2-7	once	TRBV5-6	TGTGCCAGCAGCTTGGAGGTAGCGGGAGCCTCCTACGAGCAGTACTTC	CASSLEVAGASYEQYF
TRBD1	TRBJ1-2	few	TRBV5-6	TGTGCCAGCAGCCCAAGAGGGGGCACACCGAGGTATGGCTACACCTTC	CASSPRGGTPRYGYTF
TRBD1	TRBJ2-1	.	TRBV7-3	TGTGCCAGCAGCCCACAGGGGAGTAACAATGAGCAGTTCTTC	CASSPQGSNNEQFF
TRBD1	TRBJ2-7	.	TRBV7-2	TGTGCCAGCAGCTTGACCGGGACAGGGGTTCCCTACGAGCAGTACTTC	CASSLTGTGVPYEQYF
.	TRBJ2-1	once	TRBV6-1	TGTGCCAGCAGTGAAGGGAGTGCTGAGCAGTTCTTC	CASSEGSAEQFF
TRBD1	TRBJ2-3	.	TRBV18	TGTGCCAGCTCACCCCGACAGGGGGCCACAGATACGCAGTATTTT	CASSPRQGATDTQYF
TRBD1	TRBJ1-6	.	TRBV12-5	TGTGCTAGTGGTTTGGACAGGGGTATAAAGAGATCCTATAATTCACCCCTCCACTTT	CASGLDRGIKRSYNSPLHF
.	TRBJ1-5	.	TRBV6-5	TGTGCCAGCAAAGATGGGGCGGGCAATCAGCCCCAGCATTTT	CASKDGAGNQPQHF
.	TRBJ2-6	.	TRBV7-2	TGTGCCAGCAGCTTAGAGGGAGCCTCTGGGGCCAACGTCCTGACTTTC	CASSLEGASGANVLTF
.	TRBJ1-1	.	TRBV2	TGTGCCAGCTTAGGGGGGGACCTTTTAAACACTGAAGCTTTCTTT	CASLGGDLLNTEAFF
TRBD1	TRBJ2-2	.	TRBV19	TGTGCCAGTAGTCTCCGGGACAGGGATACCGGGGAGCTGTTTTTT	CASSLRDRDTGELFF
.	TRBJ2-3	.	TRBV19	TGTGCCACACAACAGGCTAGCACAGATACGCAGTATTTT	CATQQASTDTQYF
.	TRBJ1-4	.	TRBV2	TGTGCCAGCAGTGAGGGGGGGCTAGGGGACGAAAAACTGTTTTTT	CASSEGGLGDEKLFF
TRBD2	TRBJ2-1	.	TRBV10-2	TGCGCCAGCAGAATCGCTACGGGAGGACTTTACAATGAGCAGTTCTTC	CASRIATGGLYNEQFF
TRBD1	TRBJ2-5	.	TRBV24-1	TGTGCCACCAGTGATCCGAGAATGACAGGGAACAAAGAGACCCAGTACTTC	CATSDPRMTGNKETQYF
TRBD2	TRBJ2-1	.	TRBV18	TGTGCCAGCTCACCCTGGACTAGCGGGAACAATGAGCAGTTCTTC	CASSPWTSGNNEQFF
TRBD2	TRBJ2-1	.	TRBV13	TGTGCCAGCAGCAGGACTAGCGGGAGCGATGAGCAGTTCTTC	CASSRTSGSDEQFF
TRBD2	TRBJ2-2	.	TRBV6-1	TGTGCCAGCAGTGAATATGGGGGAGGGTTCACCGGGGAGCTGTTTTTT	CASSEYGGGFTGELFF
.	TRBJ1-4	.	TRBV7-9	TGTGCCAGCAGCTTACTCGGGACAAACGAAAAACTGTTTTTT	CASSLLGTNEKLFF
.	TRBJ1-2	.	TRBV4-1	TGCGCCAGCAGCCAAGCAGGGCCGGACTATGGCTACACCTTC	CASSQAGPDYGYTF